A selection of T cell receptor beta chains follows, all from one sample in a study of cytomegalovirus exposure and HLA in healthy donors. Some clones are missing from TCRdb's copy, which holds only in-frame ones; the method was immunoSEQ multiplex PCR. Among 150,000 to 200,000 clones listed, 80% to 90% were seen once. Sequenced input: PBMCs. These receptors came from a woman between 18 and 29 years old in good health and CMV-seronegative. The CDR3 runs from the conserved cysteine through the conserved F or W. The D gene is left open where the match is weak. Rows give clone size only sometimes, using once, few, many, or a class for an expanded clone.

CDR3aa: CASRGGGEKLFF; CDR3nt: TGTGCCAGTCGGGGTGGAGGAGAAAAACTGTTTTTT; v_gene: TRBV19; abundance: NA; j_gene: TRBJ1-4; d_gene: NA
CDR3aa: CASSGSGDPYEQYF; CDR3nt: TGTGCCAGCAGTGGTAGCGGGGACCCCTACGAGCAGTACTTC; v_gene: TRBV2; abundance: NA; j_gene: TRBJ2-7; d_gene: TRBD2
CDR3aa: CASSSTVRSEKLFF; CDR3nt: TGTGCCAGCAGTTCGACAGTGAGGAGTGAAAAACTGTTTTTT; v_gene: TRBV6-5; abundance: NA; j_gene: TRBJ1-4; d_gene: NA
CDR3aa: CASSLIRGGNTGELFF; CDR3nt: TGTGCCAGCAGCTTAATACGGGGGGGGAACACCGGGGAGCTGTTTTTT; v_gene: TRBV5-4; abundance: NA; j_gene: TRBJ2-2; d_gene: TRBD2
CDR3aa: CATSGVTGGTDTQYF; CDR3nt: TGTGCCACCAGCGGAGTGACAGGGGGCACAGATACGCAGTATTTT; v_gene: TRBV15; abundance: NA; j_gene: TRBJ2-3; d_gene: TRBD1
CDR3aa: CASSIRGDRADTQYF; CDR3nt: TGTGCCAGTAGTATTCGGGGGGATAGGGCAGATACGCAGTATTTT; v_gene: TRBV19; abundance: NA; j_gene: TRBJ2-3; d_gene: TRBD2
CDR3aa: CASSDYNAKEQYF; CDR3nt: TGTGCCAGCAGCGACTACAATGCTAAGGAGCAGTACTTC; v_gene: TRBV7-2; abundance: few; j_gene: TRBJ2-7; d_gene: NA
CDR3aa: CASSPMTTEAFF; CDR3nt: TGTGCCAGCTCACCCATGACAACTGAAGCTTTCTTT; v_gene: TRBV18; abundance: NA; j_gene: TRBJ1-1; d_gene: NA
CDR3aa: CASSLSSGISYEQYF; CDR3nt: TGTGCCAGCAGTTTATCTAGCGGGATCTCCTACGAGCAGTACTTC; v_gene: TRBV27; abundance: NA; j_gene: TRBJ2-7; d_gene: TRBD2
CDR3aa: CASSVSRNSNQPQHF; CDR3nt: TGTGCCAGCAGCGTATCTAGAAATAGCAATCAGCCCCAGCATTTT; v_gene: TRBV9; abundance: NA; j_gene: TRBJ1-5; d_gene: NA
CDR3aa: CASSSSWGIYNEQFF; CDR3nt: TGTGCCAGCAGCTCGTCGTGGGGCATCTACAATGAGCAGTTCTTC; v_gene: TRBV5-4; abundance: NA; j_gene: TRBJ2-1; d_gene: NA
CDR3aa: CASSGSGMATQYF; CDR3nt: TGTGCCAGCAGCGGTAGCGGGATGGCTACGCAGTATTTT; v_gene: TRBV9; abundance: NA; j_gene: TRBJ2-3; d_gene: TRBD2
CDR3aa: CASNRREHSGNTIYF; CDR3nt: TGTGCCAGCAATAGGAGGGAACACTCTGGAAACACCATATATTTT; v_gene: TRBV28; abundance: once; j_gene: TRBJ1-3; d_gene: NA
CDR3aa: CASSVAQGPDTQYF; CDR3nt: TGTGCCAGCAGCGTAGCACAGGGCCCAGATACGCAGTATTTT; v_gene: TRBV9; abundance: NA; j_gene: TRBJ2-3; d_gene: NA
CDR3aa: CASSDSKAGGADTQYF; CDR3nt: TGTGCCAGCAGTGACTCGAAAGCGGGAGGGGCAGATACGCAGTATTTT; v_gene: TRBV6-4; abundance: NA; j_gene: TRBJ2-3; d_gene: TRBD2
CDR3aa: CASASPGRGLSPEQYF; CDR3nt: TGTGCCAGCGCCTCCCCAGGCAGGGGGCTTTCTCCGGAGCAGTACTTC; v_gene: TRBV27; abundance: NA; j_gene: TRBJ2-7; d_gene: TRBD1
CDR3aa: CASSTGSAYEQYF; CDR3nt: TGTGCCAGCAGTACCGGGTCGGCCTACGAGCAGTACTTC; v_gene: TRBV28; abundance: NA; j_gene: TRBJ2-7; d_gene: NA
CDR3aa: CASSLAGGSYNEQFF; CDR3nt: TGTGCCAGCAGTTTAGCGGGAGGATCCTACAATGAGCAGTTCTTC; v_gene: TRBV27; abundance: NA; j_gene: TRBJ2-1; d_gene: TRBD2
CDR3aa: CASSLPGGSTRTRNTIYF; CDR3nt: TGCGCCAGCAGCTTGCCAGGGGGGTCCACACGGACTCGAAACACCATATATTTT; v_gene: TRBV5-1; abundance: NA; j_gene: TRBJ1-3; d_gene: TRBD1
CDR3aa: CSVEQVSFTTGVNNEQFF; CDR3nt: TGCAGCGTTGAACAGGTATCTTTTACGACCGGGGTCAACAATGAGCAGTTCTTC; v_gene: TRBV29-1; abundance: NA; j_gene: TRBJ2-1; d_gene: NA
CDR3aa: CASRDNELETQYF; CDR3nt: TGTGCCAGCAGAGACAATGAGCTTGAGACCCAGTACTTC; v_gene: TRBV2; abundance: NA; j_gene: TRBJ2-5; d_gene: NA
CDR3aa: CASNRDRGFGNTIYF; CDR3nt: TGTGCCAGCAACCGGGACAGGGGATTTGGAAACACCATATATTTT; v_gene: TRBV6-1; abundance: NA; j_gene: TRBJ1-3; d_gene: TRBD1
CDR3aa: CASSLWREHGSGNTIYF; CDR3nt: TGTGCCAGCAGTTTATGGCGGGAGCACGGCTCTGGAAACACCATATATTTT; v_gene: TRBV28; abundance: NA; j_gene: TRBJ1-3; d_gene: NA
CDR3aa: CAWGTGAYEQYF; CDR3nt: TGTGCCTGGGGGACAGGGGCCTACGAGCAGTACTTC; v_gene: TRBV30; abundance: NA; j_gene: TRBJ2-7; d_gene: TRBD1